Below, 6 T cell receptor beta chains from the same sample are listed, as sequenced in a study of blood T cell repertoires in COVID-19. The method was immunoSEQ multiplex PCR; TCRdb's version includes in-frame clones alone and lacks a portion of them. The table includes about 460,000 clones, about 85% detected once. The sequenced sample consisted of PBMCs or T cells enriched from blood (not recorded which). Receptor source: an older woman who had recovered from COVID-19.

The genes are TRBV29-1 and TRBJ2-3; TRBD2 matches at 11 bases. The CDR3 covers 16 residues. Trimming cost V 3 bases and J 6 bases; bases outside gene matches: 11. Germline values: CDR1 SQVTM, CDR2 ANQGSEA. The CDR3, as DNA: TGCAGCGTTGATGGTCTAGCGGGGGGCCCAGGGGATACGCAGTATTTT. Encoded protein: CSVDGLAGGPGDTQYF.

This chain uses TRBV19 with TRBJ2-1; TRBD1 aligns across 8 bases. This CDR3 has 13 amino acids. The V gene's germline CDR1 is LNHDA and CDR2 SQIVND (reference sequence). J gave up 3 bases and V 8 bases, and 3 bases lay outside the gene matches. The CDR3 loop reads CASGGQGYNEQFF. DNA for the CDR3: TGTGCCAGTGGAGGACAGGGCTACAATGAGCAGTTCTTC.

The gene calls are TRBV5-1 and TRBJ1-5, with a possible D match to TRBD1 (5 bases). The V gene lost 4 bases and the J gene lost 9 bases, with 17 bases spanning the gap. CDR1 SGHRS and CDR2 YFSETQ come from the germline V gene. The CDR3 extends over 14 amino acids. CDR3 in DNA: TGCGCCAGCAGCCAAGACCCACTAACAGGGCCCCAGCATTTT. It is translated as CASSQDPLTGPQHF.

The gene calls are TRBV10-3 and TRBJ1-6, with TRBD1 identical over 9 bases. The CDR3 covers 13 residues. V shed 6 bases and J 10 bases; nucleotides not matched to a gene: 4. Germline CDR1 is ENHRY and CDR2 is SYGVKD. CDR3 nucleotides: TGTGCCATCAGGGACAGGGGTGAGTCACCCCTCCACTTT. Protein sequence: CAIRDRGESPLHF.

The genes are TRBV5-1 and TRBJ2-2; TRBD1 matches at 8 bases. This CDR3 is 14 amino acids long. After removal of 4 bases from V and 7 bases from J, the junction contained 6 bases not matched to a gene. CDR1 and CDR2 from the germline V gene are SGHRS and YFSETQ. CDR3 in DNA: TGCGCCAGCAGCCCCCAGGGGGCCGGCGGGGAGCTGTTTTTT. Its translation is CASSPQGAGGELFF. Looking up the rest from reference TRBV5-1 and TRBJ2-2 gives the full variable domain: KAGVTQTPRYLIKTRGQQVTLSCSPISGHRSVSWYQQTPGQGLQFLFEYFSETQRNKGNFPGRFSGRQFSNSRSEMNVSTLELGDSALYLCASSPQGAGGELFFGEGSRLTVL.

The CDR3 DNA follows: TGTGCCAGCAGCTTGCTGGGACTAGCGGGGAGCACAGATACGCAGTATTTT. Translating gives CASSLLGLAGSTDTQYF. This sequence joins TRBV11-2 and TRBJ2-3; TRBD2 matches at 13 bases. After removal of 3 bases from V and 0 bases from J, the junction contained 3 bases not matched to a gene. CDR3 size: 17 residues. Per germline, CDR1 SGHAT and CDR2 FQNNGV.